The following is a T cell receptor beta chain sequence with its context. Genomic DNA provided the template from which TCR beta CDR3 was amplified by two-round multiplex PCR. Round one of PCR was performed, and it used primers specific to each TRBV and TRBJ gene. TCRdb re-called the multiplex PCR reads through MiXCR, storing one row per CDR3 protein. The repertoire includes approximately 16,000 distinct CDR3 sequences, 29% of them detected once, and approximately 31% sits in the top ten. This sample stems from a study of prognosis after radiotherapy for stage I lung cancer. Overall study context: The study deemed all of its non-small cell lung cancer patients medically inoperable.

The germline V and J ends were trimmed by 0 bases and 8 bases, with 20 bases remaining between them. The CDR3 consists of 16 residues. Germline V gene sequence: CDR1 DFQATT, CDR2 SNEGSKA (reference sequence). A volume of 4.5 to 7 milliliters of peripheral blood was collected by draw at each of two time points. This receptor was identified in a donor aged 50 or older with non-small cell lung cancer. V is TRBV20-1 and J is TRBJ2-1; TRBD2 might be the D (5 bases). The material sequenced was PBMCs, taken before or after stereotactic body radiation therapy (not recorded which). For the CDR3, the DNA is TGCAGTGCTAGAGATTGGGCGGGCCCCAGGTGGTATGAGCAGTTCTTC. It yields the protein CSARDWAGPRWYEQFF.